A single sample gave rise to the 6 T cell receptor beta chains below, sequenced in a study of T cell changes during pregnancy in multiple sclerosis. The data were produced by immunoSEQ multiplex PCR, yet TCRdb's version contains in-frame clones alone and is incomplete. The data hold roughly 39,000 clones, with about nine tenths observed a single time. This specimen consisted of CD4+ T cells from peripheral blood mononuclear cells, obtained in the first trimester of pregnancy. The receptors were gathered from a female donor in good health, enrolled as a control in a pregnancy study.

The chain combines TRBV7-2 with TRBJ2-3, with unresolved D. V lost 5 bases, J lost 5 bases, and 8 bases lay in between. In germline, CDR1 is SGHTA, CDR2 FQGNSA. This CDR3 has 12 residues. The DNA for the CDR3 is TGTGCCAGCAGCCGGAGTCTAGATACGCAGTATTTT. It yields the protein CASSRSLDTQYF.

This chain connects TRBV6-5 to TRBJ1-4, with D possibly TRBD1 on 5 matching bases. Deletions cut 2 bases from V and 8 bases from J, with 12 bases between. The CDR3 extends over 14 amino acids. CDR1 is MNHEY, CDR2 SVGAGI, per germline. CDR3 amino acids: CASSYELGREKLFF. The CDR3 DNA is TGTGCCAGCAGTTACGAACTGGGGCGCGAAAAACTGTTTTTT.

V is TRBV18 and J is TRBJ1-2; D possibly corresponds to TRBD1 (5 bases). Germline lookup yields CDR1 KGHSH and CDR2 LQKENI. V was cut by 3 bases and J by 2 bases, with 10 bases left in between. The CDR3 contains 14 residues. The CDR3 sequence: CASSPPGLNYGYTF. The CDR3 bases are TGTGCCAGCTCACCGCCAGGGTTGAACTATGGCTACACCTTC.

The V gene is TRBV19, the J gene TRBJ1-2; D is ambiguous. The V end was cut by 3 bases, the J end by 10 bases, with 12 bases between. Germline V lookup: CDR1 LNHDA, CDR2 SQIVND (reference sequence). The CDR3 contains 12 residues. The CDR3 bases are TGTGCCAGTAGTATTAGACATCCGGACTACACCTTC. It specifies CASSIRHPDYTF. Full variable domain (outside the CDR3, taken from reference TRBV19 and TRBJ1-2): DGGITQSPKYLFRKEGQNVTLSCEQNLNHDAMYWYRQDPGQGLRLIYYSQIVNDFQKGDIAEGYSVSREKKESFPLTVTSAQKNPTAFYLCASSIRHPDYTFGSGTRLTVV.

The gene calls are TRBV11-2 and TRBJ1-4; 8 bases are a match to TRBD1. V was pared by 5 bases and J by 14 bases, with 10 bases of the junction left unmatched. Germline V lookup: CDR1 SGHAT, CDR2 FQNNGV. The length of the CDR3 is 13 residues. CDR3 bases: TGTGCCAGCAGCCCAGGGACAGGCTTAGGGCTGTTTTTT. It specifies CASSPGTGLGLFF.

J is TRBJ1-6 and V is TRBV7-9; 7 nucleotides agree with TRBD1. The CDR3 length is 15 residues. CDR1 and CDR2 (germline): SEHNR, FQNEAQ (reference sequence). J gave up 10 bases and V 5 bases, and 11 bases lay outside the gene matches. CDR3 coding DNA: TGTGCCAGCAGCGACGTTACAGGGGCACGCTCACCCCTCCACTTT. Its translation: CASSDVTGARSPLHF.